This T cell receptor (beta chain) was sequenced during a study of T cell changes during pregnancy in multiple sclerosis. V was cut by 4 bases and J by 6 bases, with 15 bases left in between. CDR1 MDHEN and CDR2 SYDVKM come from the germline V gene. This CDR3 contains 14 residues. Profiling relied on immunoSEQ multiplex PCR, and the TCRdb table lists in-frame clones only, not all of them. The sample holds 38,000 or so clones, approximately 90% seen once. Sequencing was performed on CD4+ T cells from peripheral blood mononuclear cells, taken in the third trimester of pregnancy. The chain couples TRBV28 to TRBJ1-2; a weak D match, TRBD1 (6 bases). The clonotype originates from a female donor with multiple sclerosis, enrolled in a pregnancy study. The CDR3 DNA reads TGTGCCAGCAGTTCTGGCAGGGGACGAAATGGCTACACCTTC. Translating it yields CASSSGRGRNGYTF.